The sequence of this T cell receptor (beta chain) was determined in a study of regulatory T cells in long-lasting Graves disease. Findings and limits, study-wide: Shared public clonotypes totalled around 2,900 in persistent patients, compared with roughly 970 in new patients.

To make TCR beta libraries, researchers used iRepertoire HTBI primers and Arm-PCR of CDR3 regions. One entry per CDR3 protein, called by TCRdb with MiXCR from the multiplex PCR reads. The top ten hold approximately 9.3% of the sample, which has about 540,000 distinct CDR3 sequences, about 13% seen once. This clonotype was detected many times. Its antigen is as yet unknown. Germline V CDR1 and CDR2: ENHRY, SYGVKD. The V end was cut by 7 bases, the J end by 1 base, with 10 bases between. This CDR3 is 13 amino acids long. Specified time point: newly diagnosed GD, antithyroid drugs for less than 3 months. PBMC-derived RNA was used for the TCR library. Peripheral blood, around 9 milliliters of it, was drawn into EDTA tubes. The same data also went into a second study, on T cells in Graves' hyperthyroidism and ophthalmopathy. This second report adds: Patients aged 18 to 65 had newly diagnosed hyperthyroidism of under 2 months' duration.

The rearrangement joins TRBV10-3 to TRBJ1-1; D is possibly TRBD1 (6 bases). This receptor was identified in a man aged 30 to 45 with Graves disease. Sequenced material: peripheral blood mononuclear cells (PBMCs), taken at new diagnosis, from a patient treated with antithyroid drugs. The CDR3 DNA follows: TGTGCCATCAAGGACAGAGCGAACACTGAAGCTTTCTTT. It yields the protein CAIKDRANTEAFF.